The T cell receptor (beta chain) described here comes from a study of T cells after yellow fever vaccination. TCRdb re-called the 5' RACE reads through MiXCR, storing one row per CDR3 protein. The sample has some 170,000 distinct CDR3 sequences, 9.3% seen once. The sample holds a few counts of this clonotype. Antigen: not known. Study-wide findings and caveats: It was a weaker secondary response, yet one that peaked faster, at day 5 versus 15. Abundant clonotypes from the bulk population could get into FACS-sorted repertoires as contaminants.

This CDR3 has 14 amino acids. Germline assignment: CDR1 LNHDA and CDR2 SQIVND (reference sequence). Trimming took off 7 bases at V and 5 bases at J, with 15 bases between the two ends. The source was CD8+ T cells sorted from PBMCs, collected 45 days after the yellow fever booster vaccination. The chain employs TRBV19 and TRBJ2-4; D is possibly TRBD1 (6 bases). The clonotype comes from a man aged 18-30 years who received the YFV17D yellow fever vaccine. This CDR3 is CASNFRAGENIQYF. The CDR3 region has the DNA TGTGCCAGTAATTTTAGGGCAGGGGAAAACATTCAGTACTTC. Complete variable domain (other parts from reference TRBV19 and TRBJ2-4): DGGITQSPKYLFRKEGQNVTLSCEQNLNHDAMYWYRQDPGQGLRLIYYSQIVNDFQKGDIAEGYSVSREKKESFPLTVTSAQKNPTAFYLCASNFRAGENIQYFGAGTRLSVL.